The clone carrying this T cell receptor beta chain came up a few times. Its antigen is as yet unknown. The data stem from a study of early T cells in non-severe SARS-CoV-2 infection. Study-level findings and limits: There was a bias toward anti-spike CD8 responses in VDJdb matching, which missed private and CD4 specificities.

Each CDR3 protein is one row after TCRdb ran MiXCR on the 5' RACE reads. Altogether approximately 73,000 distinct CDR3 sequences are present, around 11% being singletons, with the ten largest covering around 4.7%. The sequence was collected from an adult who was a healthcare worker with PCR-confirmed SARS-CoV-2 infection or an uninfected control (not recorded which). What was sequenced was whole blood.

The CDR3, as DNA: TGTGCCAGCACGGGACAGACAGGCTACGAGCAGTACTTC. The encoded protein is CASTGQTGYEQYF. The rearrangement links TRBV19 to TRBJ2-7; 7 bases match TRBD1. The germline CDR1 and CDR2 sequences are LNHDA and SQIVND (reference sequence). The CDR3 covers 13 residues. V gave up 9 bases and J gave up 3 bases; unmatched junction bases: 8.